The rows below give T cell receptor beta chains drawn from one sample of a study of T cell responses to AZD1222 COVID-19 vaccine. Profiled with immunoSEQ multiplex PCR; TCRdb holds only in-frame clones, not every one. The repertoire holds roughly 150,000 clones, with just over 90% as singletons. The sequencing here drew on peripheral blood, taken 28 days after the second AZD1222 dose. The source of these receptors is an adult who received the AZD1222 COVID-19 vaccine. The CDR3 runs from the conserved cysteine through the conserved F or W. A D gene is named only where the DNA matches it firmly. Some rows have no size entry. The others give once, few or many, or a class for an expanded clone.

D: .; size: .; J: TRBJ1-5; V: TRBV27; CDR3: CASSGGSSNQPQHF; DNA: TGTGCCAGCAGCGGCGGGAGTAGCAATCAGCCCCAGCATTTT
D: .; size: .; J: TRBJ1-1; V: TRBV7-3; CDR3: CASSPVERATEAFF; DNA: TGTGCCAGCAGCCCGGTTGAGAGGGCCACTGAAGCTTTCTTT
D: TRBD2; size: .; J: TRBJ2-5; V: TRBV2; CDR3: CASSIFAGEQETQYF; DNA: TGTGCCAGCAGTATTTTTGCGGGGGAACAAGAGACCCAGTACTTC
D: .; size: .; J: TRBJ1-2; V: TRBV10-3; CDR3: CAISDPVRVNYGYTF; DNA: TGTGCCATCAGTGATCCGGTCAGGGTTAACTATGGCTACACCTTC
D: TRBD2; size: .; J: TRBJ2-2; V: TRBV18; CDR3: CASSQSGGPWTGELFF; DNA: TGTGCCAGCTCACAGAGCGGGGGGCCGTGGACCGGGGAGCTGTTTTTT
D: .; size: .; J: TRBJ1-4; V: TRBV27; CDR3: CASGNQGHLEKLFF; DNA: TGTGCCAGCGGGAATCAGGGCCACCTAGAAAAACTGTTTTTT
D: TRBD1; size: .; J: TRBJ1-4; V: TRBV5-6; CDR3: CASSLGPGTGNEKLFF; DNA: TGTGCCAGCAGCTTGGGGCCCGGGACAGGGAATGAAAAACTGTTTTTT
D: TRBD1; size: .; J: TRBJ2-7; V: TRBV3-1/TRBV3-2; CDR3: CASSNDRASYEQYF; DNA: TGTGCCAGCAGCAATGACAGGGCCTCCTACGAGCAGTACTTC
D: .; size: .; J: TRBJ1-1; V: TRBV9; CDR3: CASSVAINTEAFF; DNA: TGTGCCAGCAGCGTAGCCATTAACACTGAAGCTTTCTTT
D: .; size: .; J: TRBJ1-5; V: TRBV7-2; CDR3: CASSLVRGGNQPQHF; DNA: TGTGCCAGCAGCTTAGTCAGGGGAGGCAATCAGCCCCAGCATTTT
D: TRBD1; size: .; J: TRBJ1-2; V: TRBV18; CDR3: CASSPSGDRDYGYTF; DNA: TGTGCCAGCTCACCATCCGGCGACAGGGACTATGGCTACACCTTC
D: .; size: once; J: TRBJ2-1; V: TRBV11-2; CDR3: CASSFPRVGGRRSGEQFF; DNA: TGTGCCAGCAGCTTCCCTCGAGTTGGGGGCCGCCGCTCGGGGGAGCAGTTCTTC
D: .; size: .; J: TRBJ2-1; V: TRBV10-3; CDR3: CAIWEDFYNEQFF; DNA: TGTGCCATCTGGGAGGACTTTTACAATGAGCAGTTCTTC
D: .; size: .; J: TRBJ1-1; V: TRBV27; CDR3: CASSAVSDNTEAFF; DNA: TGTGCCAGCAGTGCCGTTTCGGATAACACTGAAGCTTTCTTT
D: .; size: once; J: TRBJ1-1; V: TRBV30; CDR3: CAWNPGPMNTEAFF; DNA: TGTGCCTGGAACCCGGGGCCAATGAACACTGAAGCTTTCTTT
D: .; size: .; J: TRBJ1-1; V: TRBV5-4; CDR3: CASSRGYTEAFF; DNA: TGTGCCAGCAGCCGGGGGTACACTGAAGCTTTCTTT
D: .; size: few; J: TRBJ2-7; V: TRBV19; CDR3: CASSIVFSYEQYF; DNA: TGTGCCAGTAGTATAGTTTTCTCCTACGAGCAGTACTTC
D: .; size: .; J: TRBJ1-3; V: TRBV2; CDR3: CASRTGRSGNTIYF; DNA: TGTGCCAGCAGGACAGGCCGCTCTGGAAACACCATATATTTT
D: .; size: .; J: TRBJ1-1; V: TRBV3-1/TRBV3-2; CDR3: CASSQEGGQEAFF; DNA: TGTGCCAGCAGCCAAGAAGGAGGTCAGGAGGCTTTCTTT
D: TRBD1; size: .; J: TRBJ2-5; V: TRBV18; CDR3: CASSGQGLETQYF; DNA: TGTGCCAGCTCAGGACAGGGTTTGGAGACCCAGTACTTC
D: .; size: many; J: TRBJ1-5; V: TRBV7-2; CDR3: CASSLGWSGDDQPQHF; DNA: TGTGCCAGCAGCTTAGGGTGGTCCGGGGATGATCAGCCCCAGCATTTT
D: .; size: .; J: TRBJ2-2; V: TRBV19; CDR3: CASSILGAGELFF; DNA: TGTGCCAGTAGTATTCTGGGGGCCGGGGAGCTGTTTTTT
D: .; size: .; J: TRBJ1-2; V: TRBV6-5; CDR3: CASSYLKDYGYTF; DNA: TGTGCCAGCAGCTACCTAAAGGACTATGGCTACACCTTC
D: TRBD1; size: .; J: TRBJ1-1; V: TRBV7-2; CDR3: CASSQGQENTEAFF; DNA: TGTGCCAGCAGTCAAGGACAGGAGAACACTGAAGCTTTCTTT
D: .; size: .; J: TRBJ2-1; V: TRBV19; CDR3: CASSILARASFNEQFF; DNA: TGTGCCAGTAGTATTCTAGCGAGGGCCTCTTTCAATGAGCAGTTCTTC
D: TRBD1; size: .; J: TRBJ1-5; V: TRBV27; CDR3: CASRRTGEEPQHF; DNA: TGTGCCAGCAGACGGACAGGGGAGGAGCCCCAGCATTTT
D: .; size: .; J: TRBJ1-5; V: TRBV6-5; CDR3: CASSSGSNQPQHF; DNA: TGTGCCAGCAGTTCCGGCAGCAATCAGCCCCAGCATTTT
D: TRBD2; size: .; J: TRBJ2-1; V: TRBV15; CDR3: CATSRGFPGLAHNEQFF; DNA: TGTGCCACCAGCAGAGGGTTTCCGGGACTAGCCCACAATGAGCAGTTCTTC
D: .; size: .; J: TRBJ1-1; V: TRBV18; CDR3: CASSPRRGEAFF; DNA: TGTGCCAGCTCACCACGGCGGGGCGAAGCTTTCTTT
D: TRBD1; size: .; J: TRBJ1-2; V: TRBV2; CDR3: CASTERGPGGGYGYTF; DNA: TGTGCCAGCACCGAAAGGGGCCCAGGGGGGGGTTATGGCTACACCTTC
D: .; size: .; J: TRBJ2-2; V: TRBV19; CDR3: CASSIGGNSNTGELFF; DNA: TGTGCCAGTAGTATAGGGGGGAATTCGAACACCGGGGAGCTGTTTTTT
D: .; size: .; J: TRBJ1-2; V: TRBV30; CDR3: CASHGTNYGYTF; DNA: TGTGCCTCGCACGGGACGAACTATGGCTACACCTTC
D: TRBD1; size: .; J: TRBJ1-1; V: TRBV5-4; CDR3: CASSLDRAAEAFF; DNA: TGTGCCAGCAGCCTGGACAGGGCCGCTGAAGCTTTCTTT
D: .; size: .; J: TRBJ2-7; V: TRBV9; CDR3: CASSVVSGRGEQYF; DNA: TGTGCCAGCAGCGTAGTGAGCGGGCGCGGCGAGCAGTACTTC
D: TRBD1; size: .; J: TRBJ1-2; V: TRBV5-1; CDR3: CASSHSGTGNYGYTF; DNA: TGCGCCAGCAGCCACTCCGGGACAGGGAACTATGGCTACACCTTC
D: .; size: .; J: TRBJ1-1; V: TRBV5-4; CDR3: CASSLKGRTEAFF; DNA: TGTGCCAGCAGCTTAAAGGGGAGGACTGAAGCTTTCTTT
D: TRBD1; size: .; J: TRBJ1-6; V: TRBV7-8; CDR3: CASSWPRDRKAYNSPLHF; DNA: TGTGCCAGCAGCTGGCCACGGGACAGAAAAGCCTATAATTCACCCCTCCACTTT
D: .; size: .; J: TRBJ2-5; V: TRBV5-4; CDR3: CASSAGGREAQYF; DNA: TGTGCCAGCAGCGCCGGGGGGCGAGAGGCCCAGTACTTC
D: TRBD1; size: .; J: TRBJ2-7; V: TRBV5-6; CDR3: CASSPQGADEQYF; DNA: TGTGCCAGCAGCCCACAGGGGGCAGACGAGCAGTACTTC
D: TRBD1; size: .; J: TRBJ1-2; V: TRBV5-6; CDR3: CASSLKVGSGQGDGYTF; DNA: TGTGCCAGCAGCTTGAAGGTTGGGTCGGGACAGGGCGATGGCTACACCTTC
D: TRBD1; size: .; J: TRBJ2-3; V: TRBV18; CDR3: CASSRTGGTDTQYF; DNA: TGTGCCAGCTCTAGGACAGGGGGCACAGATACGCAGTATTTT
D: TRBD1; size: .; J: TRBJ2-1; V: TRBV27; CDR3: CASSPIRQGGGNEQFF; DNA: TGTGCCAGCAGTCCCATTCGACAGGGTGGTGGCAATGAGCAGTTCTTC
D: .; size: few; J: TRBJ1-6; V: TRBV5-6; CDR3: CASSLAFPLHF; DNA: TGTGCCAGCAGCTTGGCGTTCCCCCTCCACTTT
D: .; size: .; J: TRBJ1-2; V: TRBV6-5; CDR3: CASSYSTGDTYGYTF; DNA: TGTGCCAGCAGTTACTCGACGGGGGACACCTATGGCTACACCTTC
D: .; size: .; J: TRBJ1-2; V: TRBV12-3/TRBV12-4; CDR3: CASSFYRDYGYTF; DNA: TGTGCCAGCAGTTTCTACAGGGACTATGGCTACACCTTC
D: .; size: .; J: TRBJ2-1; V: TRBV20-1; CDR3: CRMTRNNEQFF; DNA: TGCAGAATGACTAGGAACAATGAGCAGTTCTTC
D: TRBD1; size: once; J: TRBJ2-7; V: TRBV12-5; CDR3: CASGFLRGTGNDEQYF; DNA: TGTGCTAGTGGTTTCCTTAGAGGGACAGGGAATGACGAGCAGTACTTC
D: .; size: .; J: TRBJ1-2; V: TRBV6-5; CDR3: CASSSRVGYGYTF; DNA: TGTGCCAGCAGTTCCAGGGTCGGCTATGGCTACACCTTC
D: .; size: .; J: TRBJ2-3; V: TRBV5-6; CDR3: CASSLGSTQYF; DNA: TGTGCCAGCAGCTTAGGGAGTACGCAGTATTTT
D: .; size: .; J: TRBJ2-1; V: TRBV5-6; CDR3: CASNLAVREQFF; DNA: TGTGCCAGCAACCTTGCGGTTCGGGAGCAGTTCTTC
D: .; size: .; J: TRBJ1-3; V: TRBV6-5; CDR3: CASSFLPLSSGNTIYF; DNA: TGTGCCAGCAGTTTCCTCCCCCTGAGCTCTGGAAACACCATATATTTT